These T cell receptor beta chains were read from a single sample in a study of monozygotic twins with inflammatory bowel disease. TCRdb reworked the 5' RACE reads into one entry per CDR3 protein, no DNA. The sample holds about 170,000 distinct CDR3 sequences. Sequencing input: blood. These receptors all come from a human donor with ulcerative colitis or Crohn's disease, or a healthy co-twin of an affected twin (not recorded which). The CDR3 runs from the conserved cysteine through the conserved F or W.

>TRBV10-3|TRBJ2-5
CAIRFGTGPQETQYF
>TRBV20-1|TRBJ2-7
CSAARGYEQYF
>TRBV29-1|TRBJ2-7
CSVEDSSYEQYF
>TRBV7-9|TRBJ2-5
CASRLVPSGMGQETQYF
>TRBV9|TRBJ2-5
CASSVGSGRGETQYF
>TRBV5-1|TRBJ2-7
CASSLVTSYEQYF
>TRBV10-3|TRBJ1-1
CAIRGAGNTEAFF
>TRBV7-9|TRBJ2-2
CASSFITVLGELFF
>TRBV19|TRBJ2-7
CASSTHYEQYF
>TRBV28|TRBJ2-3
CASSLISGSTDTQYF
>TRBV20-1|TRBJ2-7
CSAIKTGPLWTAYEQYF
>TRBV29-1|TRBJ2-3
CSVGPLASSTDTQYF
>TRBV20-1|TRBJ2-5
CSARQSLQETQYF
>TRBV11-2|TRBJ2-7
CASSPRSKPHSYEQYF
>TRBV7-2|TRBJ1-4
CASSPGVANEKLFF
>TRBV27|TRBJ1-2
CASLKRGGYTF
>TRBV28|TRBJ1-1
CASDKNTEAFF